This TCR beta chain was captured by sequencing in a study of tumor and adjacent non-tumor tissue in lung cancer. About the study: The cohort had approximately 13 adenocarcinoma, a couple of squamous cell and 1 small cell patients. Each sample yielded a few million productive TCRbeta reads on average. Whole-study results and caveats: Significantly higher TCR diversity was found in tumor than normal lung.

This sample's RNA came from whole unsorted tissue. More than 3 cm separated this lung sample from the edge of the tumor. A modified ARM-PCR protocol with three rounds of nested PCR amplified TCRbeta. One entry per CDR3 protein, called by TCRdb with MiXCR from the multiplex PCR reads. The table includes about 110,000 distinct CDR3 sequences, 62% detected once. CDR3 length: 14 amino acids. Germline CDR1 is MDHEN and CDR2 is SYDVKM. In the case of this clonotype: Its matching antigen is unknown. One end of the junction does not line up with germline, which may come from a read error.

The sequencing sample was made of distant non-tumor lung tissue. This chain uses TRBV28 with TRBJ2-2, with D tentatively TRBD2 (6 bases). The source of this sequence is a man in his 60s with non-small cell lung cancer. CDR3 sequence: CTSIGTLNTRELLF. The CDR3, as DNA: TGTACCAGCATAGGGACGCTCAACACCCGGGAGCTGCTTTTT.